This TCR beta chain was identified in a study of human T cells and chemical hapten exposure. Study summary: Patch testing was performed with 0.01% DPC on the upper back, with reading at 6 days.

Study-level results: The study found expanded TCRs formed significantly more large CDR3 similarity clusters than controls.

The time point denotes: patch test 3, about 24 weeks after DPC sensitization. Indicated treatment: therapeutic diphenylcyclopropenone sensitization with weekly scalp DPC. The V and J ends lost 2 bases and 6 bases respectively, with 10 bases between them. The germline gives CDR1 MNHEY, CDR2 SVGAGI. The length of the CDR3 is 13 residues. Source study methods: Sample-level TCR yields exhibited a median of around 90,000, with a range of about 20,000 to 750,000. TCRdb analysed the RACE reads with MiXCR anew, one entry per CDR3 protein. The V and J calls come from TCRdb's annotation, not from the publication. This sample has about 90,000 distinct CDR3 sequences, with approximately 10% found just once. A word on this clonotype: Its matching antigen is unknown.

This TCR was recovered from a woman in her twenties or thirties with alopecia areata. Some clones in this sample may be carry-over from other donors' samples. The chain uses TRBV6-5 and TRBJ1-2; D unclear. The sample in question was whole blood, obtained in connection with sensitization to the hapten diphenylcyclopropenone (DPC). CDR3 protein: CASSYGRADGYTF. In DNA form, the CDR3 reads TGTGCCAGCAGTTACGGGAGGGCTGATGGCTACACCTTC.